This TCR beta chain was recorded in a study of cytotoxic CD8 clonotypes in ibrutinib-treated CLL. Study conclusions and caveats: Under therapy, public clonotypes either contracted or stayed stable, and they were uncommon. Progressing patients had sampling times that differed from those of sustained-remission patients.

Profiling relied on immunoSEQ multiplex PCR, and the TCRdb table lists in-frame clones only, not all of them. The repertoire consists of approximately 280,000 clones, with approximately 79% occurring once and the leading ten covering about 5%. As concerns this clone: As yet, its antigen is unknown.

V lost 5 bases and J lost 6; bases outside the gene matches: 13. This CDR3 comprises 15 residues. Germline V gene sequence: CDR1 SGHTS, CDR2 YDEGEE. The sample was PBMCs, taken at disease progression, from a patient treated with ibrutinib. V gene TRBV5-8 combines with J gene TRBJ1-2; 7 bases are a match to TRBD1. The TCR comes from a human donor with chronic lymphocytic leukemia. The CDR3 loop reads CASRKTGRGDHGYTF. The CDR3 bases are TGTGCCAGCAGGAAGACAGGGCGCGGGGATCATGGCTACACCTTC.